This T cell receptor beta chain was obtained from a study of OX40 agonist ivuxolimab in advanced cancers. At the level of the study: Ivuxolimab, an agonistic anti-OX40 (CD134) antibody, was given to patients. Treatment received earlier with anti-PD-1, anti-PD-L1 or anti-CTLA-4 agents was allowed, and over 30% had some.

The study's findings and limits: Mean expanded clone counts were higher in CD8+ than CD4+ T cells. Clonal expansion by week 6 occurred in CD4+ and CD8+ blood T cells (at 0.1 to 3.0 mg/kg).

TCRdb's table, derived via immunoSEQ multiplex PCR, lists solely in-frame clones and lacks some. This table holds some 66,000 clones, around 88% found once. About this clone itself: The antigen remains unidentified.

The sample here was CD4+ or CD8+ T cells sorted from blood, taken in a trial of the OX40 agonist ivuxolimab. This receptor was identified in an adult with an advanced solid tumor such as melanoma, head and neck, liver or kidney cancer.

CDR3: CASSPYLRDSTNYGYTF. The CDR3 coding sequence is TGTGCCAGCAGCCCCTATCTCCGGGACAGTACCAACTATGGCTACACCTTC. This sequence joins TRBV7-8 and TRBJ1-2; 7 bases align to TRBD1. CDR1 is SGHVS and CDR2 is FQNEAQ in the germline V gene. The V segment lost 5 bases and the J segment 2 bases; nucleotides outside the gene matches: 14. There are 17 residues in the CDR3.